This TCR beta chain derives from a study of cytomegalovirus exposure and HLA in healthy donors. Study-wide results and limits: Presence/absence analyses treated sequencing depth as roughly uniform across donors. TCR beta chains numbering 164 were designated cytomegalovirus-associated. An analysis was carried out later, and it reportedly showed fewer N-insertions in an Asian-associated ancestry cluster than the 666-donor mean.

Primers for the PCR totalled 60 Vbeta and 13 Jbeta. Generated by immunoSEQ multiplex PCR, the TCRdb table keeps only in-frame clones and is missing some. This table holds fewer than 200,000 clones, about four fifths found once. CDR3 size: 18 residues. Trimming took 4 bases from V and 0 from J, leaving 20 bases between them. In germline, CDR1 is SGHVS, CDR2 FNYEAQ. On this clone: The antigen is undetermined.

The V gene is TRBV7-6, the J gene TRBJ2-3; D is possibly TRBD2 (6 bases). The source is a woman in her late teens or twenties in good health and CMV-seronegative. Source material: PBMCs. This CDR3 is CASSSETSRRTSTDTQYF. For the CDR3, the DNA is TGTGCCAGCAGCTCCGAAACTAGCAGGCGAACTAGCACAGATACGCAGTATTTT.